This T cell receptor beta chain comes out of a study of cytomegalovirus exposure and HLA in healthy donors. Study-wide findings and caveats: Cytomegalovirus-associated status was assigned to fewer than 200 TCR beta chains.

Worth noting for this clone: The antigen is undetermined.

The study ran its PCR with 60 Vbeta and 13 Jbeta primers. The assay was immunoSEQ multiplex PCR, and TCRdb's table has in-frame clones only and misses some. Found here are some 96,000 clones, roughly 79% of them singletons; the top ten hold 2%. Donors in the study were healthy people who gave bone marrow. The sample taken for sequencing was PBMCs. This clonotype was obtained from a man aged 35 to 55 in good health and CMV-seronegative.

As DNA, the CDR3 is TGTGCCAGCAGCGTAGTGGGGAACGGAGGGGATACGCAGTATTTT. It codes for CASSVVGNGGDTQYF. The chain employs TRBV9 and TRBJ2-3; TRBD2 might be the D (6 bases). V lost 0 bases, J lost 6 bases, and 14 bases lay in between. The CDR3 is 15 residues long. CDR1 is SGDLS, CDR2 YYNGEE, per germline.